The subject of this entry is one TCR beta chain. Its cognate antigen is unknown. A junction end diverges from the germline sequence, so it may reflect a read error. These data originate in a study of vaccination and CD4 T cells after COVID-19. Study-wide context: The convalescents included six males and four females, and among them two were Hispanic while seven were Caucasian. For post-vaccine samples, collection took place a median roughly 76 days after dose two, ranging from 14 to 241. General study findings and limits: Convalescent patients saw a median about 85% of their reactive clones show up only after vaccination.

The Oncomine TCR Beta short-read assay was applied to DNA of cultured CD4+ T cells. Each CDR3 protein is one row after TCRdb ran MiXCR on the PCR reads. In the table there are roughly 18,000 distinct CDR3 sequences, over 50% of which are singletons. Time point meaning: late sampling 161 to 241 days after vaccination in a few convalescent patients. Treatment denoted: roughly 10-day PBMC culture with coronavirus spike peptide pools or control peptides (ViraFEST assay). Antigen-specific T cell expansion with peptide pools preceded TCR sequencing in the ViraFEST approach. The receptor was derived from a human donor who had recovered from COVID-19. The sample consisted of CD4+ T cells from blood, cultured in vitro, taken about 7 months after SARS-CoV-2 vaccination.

CDR3: CASSLASDREQFF. In DNA form, the CDR3 reads TGTGCCAGCAGCCTAGCTAGCGATCGTGAGCAGTTCTTC. The chain combines TRBV7-6 with TRBJ2-1; possible D gene TRBD2, 6 bases. The CDR3 covers 13 residues. Looked up from germline, CDR1 is SGHVS and CDR2 is FNYEAQ.